The next 29 T cell receptor beta chains were all read from a single sample in a study of tumor-infiltrating lymphocytes in primary liver carcinoma. From unsorted bulk tissue weighing about 20-31 mg, DNA and RNA were co-extracted. TCR beta cDNA was prepared out of roughly 0.5 ug total RNA by means of a constant-region primer. Libraries of TCR beta came from three nested multiplex PCR rounds with slightly modified ARM-PCR. The opening two PCR rounds, 10 cycles each, paired TRBV1-TRBV30 forward primers with a C-beta reverse primer. TCRdb fed the multiplex PCR reads into MiXCR, producing one record per CDR3 protein. The data hold approximately 110,000 distinct CDR3 sequences, with 64% observed a single time. The sequencing input was liver tumor tissue from sampling region 3. Subset indicated: tumor region T3, left-lateral pole. The source is a woman aged 60-70 years with primary liver carcinoma and hepatitis B virus infection.

The V gene is TRBV12-3 or TRBV12-4, the J gene TRBJ2-3; 16 positions agree with TRBD2. The J segment lost 5 bases and the V segment lost 6 bases, leaving 11 bases of the junction unmatched. The CDR3 runs to 18 residues. This chain's CDR3 is CASRDGTSGRGTIDTQYF. Written as DNA, the CDR3 is TGTGCCAGCAGGGATGGGACTAGCGGGAGGGGGACCATAGATACGCAGTATTTT.

V gene TRBV28 combines with J gene TRBJ1-1, with 9 bases that match TRBD1. The germline V gene has CDR1 MDHEN and CDR2 SYDVKM. J lost 5 bases, V lost 10 bases, and 11 bases had no gene match. The CDR3 is made up of 14 amino acids. The CDR3 reads CAIRFTGGRTEAFF. The CDR3 DNA reads TGTGCCATCAGGTTCACAGGGGGCCGGACTGAAGCTTTCTTT.

This clonotype turned up a few times. The chain employs TRBV28 and TRBJ1-1; no firm D call. The germline V gene encodes CDR1 MDHEN and CDR2 SYDVKM. CDR3 length equals 12 residues. The V end was cut by 5 bases, the J end by 0 bases, with 4 bases between. CDR3 in amino acids: CASSPLNTEAFF. The CDR3 DNA reads as TGTGCCAGCAGTCCATTGAACACTGAAGCTTTCTTT.

This clonotype was counted a few times. This likely comes from a read error, as the CDR3 has no conserved phenylalanine or tryptophan at its end. Because the CDR3's place on the DNA is in doubt, the DNA is left out and the CDR3 is given as listed by TCRdb. The chain couples TRBV29-1 to TRBJ2-1; TRBD1 reflects the table's D call only, with no check against the DNA. Germline CDR1 SQVTM, CDR2 ANQGSEA. 15 amino acids form the CDR3, both terminal residues included. The CDR3 reads CSVEDGIVMGNEQFL.

Details on this clonotype: One end of the junction is discordant with germline, which a read error may explain. V gene TRBV12-3 or TRBV12-4 combines with J gene TRBJ2-5; 9 nucleotides align to TRBD2. CDR3 length: 12 amino acids. CDR3 residues: CASRGGVEIQYF. Here the CDR3 DNA reads TGTGCCAGCCGCGGGGGGGTGGAGATCCAGTACTTC.

This clonotype is medium-sized (0.01 to 0.1%) by share. The chain joins TRBV11-2 to TRBJ1-1; 10 bases line up with TRBD1. V trimming: 1 base; J trimming: 4 bases; junction bases outside the gene matches: 6. Germline CDR1 and CDR2: SGHAT and FQNNGV. The CDR3 consists of 16 residues. As DNA, the CDR3 is TGTGCCAGCAGCTTAGTAGTGGGACAGGGGTCCACTGAAGCTTTCTTT. It specifies CASSLVVGQGSTEAFF.

This clonotype was recorded at least ten times. This sequence may be a read error, since a much larger clone differs from it by one base. The chain has TRBV11-3 and TRBJ1-1; D is possibly TRBD1 (5 bases). CDR1 SGHNT and CDR2 YENEEA come from the germline V gene. The CDR3 consists of 15 residues. For the CDR3, the DNA is TGTGCCAGCAGCCAAGCAGGGTCTATGAACACTGAAGCTTCCTTT. Translation: CASSQAGSMNTEASF.

This clonotype is a singleton in its sample. At one end the junction does not follow the germline gene, possibly because of a read error. This chain links TRBV11-2 with TRBJ2-5; possible D gene TRBD2, 6 bases. Germline CDR1 and CDR2: SGHAT and FQNNGV. The CDR3 length is 15 residues. DNA for the CDR3: TGTGCCAGGAGCTTAGCCGGGGGTGGGCGAGAGACCCAGTACTTC. Amino acid sequence: CARSLAGGGRETQYF.

A remark on this clonotype: Compared with germline, one end of the junction differs, possibly owing to a read error. J is TRBJ2-1 and V is TRBV11-3, with TRBD2 matching 8 bases. The CDR3 consists of 14 residues. Germline-derived CDR1 and CDR2 are SGHNT and YENEEA. CDR3 sequence: CTSSSTSEGLQQFF. DNA of the CDR3: TGTACCAGCAGCTCGACTAGCGAGGGGCTCCAGCAGTTCTTC.

Worth noting for this clonotype: Lacking the conserved final phenylalanine or tryptophan, this CDR3 likely reflects a read error. No DNA is shown, since the ends of the CDR3 on it are uncertain; the CDR3 is the one TCRdb lists. This chain joins TRBV29-1 and TRBJ2-4; the D call TRBD2 from the table was never checked on the DNA. Counting both end residues, the CDR3 totals 12 amino acids. Germline assignment: CDR1 SQVTM and CDR2 ANQGSEA. The CDR3 sequence: CSIGIARGIQHV.

This clonotype was counted at least ten times. This chain uses TRBV29-1 with TRBJ1-2, with no clear D. CDR3 length: 13 amino acids. V was clipped by 1 base and J by 5 bases, with 11 bases between them. The germline CDR1 and CDR2 sequences are SQVTM and ANQGSEA. The CDR3 coding sequence is TGCAGCGTTGAAGTAATGCGATCATATGGCTACACCTTC. It translates to CSVEVMRSYGYTF.

This chain uses TRBV5-4 with TRBJ2-5; TRBD1 is a possible D gene (6 bases). With 2 bases removed from V and 3 bases from J, the gap between germline ends came to 23 bases. Germline CDR1 and CDR2: SGHNT and YYREEE (reference sequence). This CDR3 region has 18 residues. Here the CDR3 reads CASSLGGRSQLVEETQYF. The CDR3 DNA sequence: TGTGCCAGCAGCTTAGGGGGAAGGTCCCAACTAGTGGAAGAGACCCAGTACTTC.

This clonotype showed up just a few times. This may arise from a read error, as a much more abundant clone is one base away. The chain has TRBV12-3 or TRBV12-4 and TRBJ1-1; D is unclear. The CDR3 is made up of 12 amino acids. The CDR3 is CTSTRMNTEAFF. The CDR3 nucleotides read TGTACCAGCACCCGTATGAACACTGAAGCTTTCTTT.

This clonotype has ten or more counts. The chain has TRBV7-8 and TRBJ2-3; 8 nucleotides agree with TRBD2. The ends lost 6 bases at V and 1 base at J; junction bases unmatched: 6. Germline V gene sequence: CDR1 SGHVS, CDR2 FQNEAQ. There are 15 residues in the CDR3. CDR3 residues: CASSIAGLGTDTQYF. For the CDR3, the DNA is TGTGCCAGCAGTATAGCGGGATTGGGCACAGATACGCAGTATTTT.

On this clonotype itself: The junction does not match germline at one end; this may be a read error. In nucleotides, the CDR3 is TGTGCCTGCCCCGTTGGAGCCAGGATTACCGTGGAGCTGTTTTTT. It yields the protein CACPVGARITVELFF. The chain recombines TRBV30 with TRBJ2-2; D gene ambiguous. Germline CDR1 and CDR2: GTSNPN and SVGIG (reference sequence). The CDR3 loop spans 15 amino acids. The complete variable domain, with remaining parts taken from reference TRBV30 and TRBJ2-2, reads SQTIHQWPATLVQPVGSPLSLECTVEGTSNPNLYWYRQAAGRGLQLLFYSVGIGQISSEVPQNLSASRPQDRQFILSSKKLLLSDSGFYLCACPVGARITVELFFGEGSRLTVL.

A word on this clonotype: One end of the junction varies from germline; a read error may be responsible. V and J are TRBV12-3 or TRBV12-4 and TRBJ2-3; D possibly corresponds to TRBD2 (5 bases). The CDR3 loop spans 16 amino acids. The CDR3 sequence is CASSFQPGTGTDTQYF. The CDR3 DNA is TGTGCCAGTAGTTTTCAGCCGGGAACGGGGACAGATACGCAGTATTTT.

In the case of this clonotype: The junction departs from the called germline gene at one end, perhaps through a read error. The V call is TRBV10-3, the J call TRBJ2-5, with D perhaps being TRBD1 or TRBD2 (5 bases each). The CDR3 is 15 amino acids. Germline CDR1 and CDR2: ENHRY and SYGVKD. This chain's CDR3 is CDISELTGLQETQYF. In nucleotides, the CDR3 is TGTGACATCAGCGAGTTAACGGGGCTACAAGAGACCCAGTACTTC.

In this sample, this clonotype turned up many times. This chain connects TRBV21-1 to TRBJ2-7; the D segment call TRBD1 is taken from the table without a DNA check. TRBV21-1 is an annotated pseudogene. This CDR3 has 17 residues. The CDR3 DNA reads as TGTGCCAGCAGCAAAGCGCCCCAGGCGCGGAACCCCTACGAGCAGTACTTC. It is translated as CASSKAPQARNPYEQYF.

Regarding this clonotype: Here the CDR3 omits its conserved ending phenylalanine or tryptophan, so a read error is the likely source. V gene TRBV29-1 combines with J gene TRBJ1-1; D unclear. Germline V gene sequence: CDR1 SQVTM, CDR2 ANQGSEA. The length of the CDR3 is 12 residues. CDR3 in DNA: TGCAGCGGCGGAGGTATGAACGCTGAGGCTTTCTTA. Translation gives CSGGGMNAEAFL.

In the case of this clonotype: In this CDR3 the conserved last residue, phenylalanine or tryptophan, is missing, so a read error is likely. This chain connects TRBV6-5 to TRBJ1-1; a weak D match, TRBD1 (5 bases). CDR3 length equals 15 residues. Trimming took 5 bases from V and 0 from J, leaving 13 bases between them. Germline-derived CDR1 and CDR2 are MNHEY and SVGAGI. CDR3: CASSTPRAVNTEAFL. The CDR3 DNA reads TGTGCCAGCAGTACCCCCAGGGCAGTGAACACTGAAGCTTTCCTT.

This clonotype was found once. The chain uses TRBV15 and TRBJ2-3, with TRBD2 matching over 9 bases. The germline V gene has CDR1 LNHNV and CDR2 YYDKDF (reference sequence). After removal of 1 base from V and 2 bases from J, the junction contained 7 bases not matched to a gene. The CDR3 has 17 residues. CDR3 in DNA: TGTGCCACCAGCAGAGTGGGGACTAGCAAATCCACAGATACGCAGTATTTT. Translation: CATSRVGTSKSTDTQYF. The variable domain in full, with the rest retrieved from reference TRBV15 and TRBJ2-3, is DAMVIQNPRYQVTQFGKPVTLSCSQTLNHNVMYWYQQKSSQAPKLLFHYYDKDFNNEADTPDNFQSRRPNTSFCFLDIRSPGLGDTAMYLCATSRVGTSKSTDTQYFGPGTRLTVL.

The chain combines TRBV6-5 with TRBJ1-5, with D unresolved. Trimming took 10 bases from V and 4 from J, leaving 14 bases between them. The germline gives CDR1 MNHEY, CDR2 SVGAGI. CDR3 length equals 13 residues. DNA for the CDR3: TGTGCCATCCTACCCGAGGAGAATCAGCCCCAGCATTTT. Its translation is CAILPEENQPQHF.

On this clonotype: At one end the junction does not follow the germline gene, possibly because of a read error. This chain connects TRBV11-2 to TRBJ1-5; no clear D. This CDR3 comprises 13 residues. Germline V CDR1 and CDR2: SGHAT, FQNNGV. CDR3 loop: CASSLTYNRPQHF. Here the CDR3 DNA reads TGTGCCAGCAGCTTAACGTACAATCGGCCCCAGCATTTT. The variable domain in full, with the rest retrieved from reference TRBV11-2 and TRBJ1-5, is EAGVAQSPRYKIIEKRQSVAFWCNPISGHATLYWYQQILGQGPKLLIQFQNNGVVDDSQLPKDRFSAERLKGVDSTLKIQPAKLEDSAVYLCASSLTYNRPQHFGDGTRLSIL.

Details on this clonotype: The germline gene is not matched at one end of the junction; a read error may be the cause. The CDR3 nucleotides are TGTGCCAGCAGCTTAGGAGGGACTAGCAGGAGGGGAGAGACCCAATACTTC. It specifies CASSLGGTSRRGETQYF. V is TRBV11-2 and J is TRBJ2-5; 9 bases align to TRBD2. Germline V CDR1 and CDR2: SGHAT, FQNNGV. This CDR3 region has 17 residues.

This rearrangement joins TRBV4-1 to TRBJ1-1; possible D gene TRBD1, 6 bases. The CDR3 totals 14 residues. Trimming cost V 4 bases and J 3 bases, with 12 bases left between them. Germline CDR1 MGHRA, CDR2 YSYEKL. The CDR3 nucleotides are TGCGCCAGCAGCCCAATACAGGGCGACACTGAAGCTTTCTTT. Translation: CASSPIQGDTEAFF.

Points on this clonotype: Being one base from a much bigger clone, this may be a read error. The chain joins TRBV29-1 to TRBJ2-3; a possible D gene is TRBD1 (5 bases). This CDR3 contains 14 residues. With 7 bases removed from V and 2 bases from J, the gap between germline ends came to 16 bases. The V gene's germline CDR1 is SQVTM and CDR2 ANQGSEA. The CDR3 loop is CSGTDSWDTDTQYF. CDR3 coding DNA: TGCAGCGGCACCGACAGTTGGGACACAGATACGCAGTATTTT.

In its sample, this clonotype was seen a few times. The CDR3 DNA is TGCGCCAGCAGCGTGGTACCCCACTCGCATGAGCAGTTCTTC. Translated, it gives CASSVVPHSHEQFF. V gene TRBV5-1 combines with J gene TRBJ2-1; no firm D call. Germline V gene lookup returns CDR1 SGHRS and CDR2 YFSETQ. Trimming removed 4 bases at V and 8 bases at J, with 16 bases between. There are 14 residues in the CDR3.

With respect to this clonotype: A junction boundary mismatches the germline segment, possibly from a read error. DNA of the CDR3: TGTGTTAGTGGTTTGAAGACAGGGAAGGTGGGACAAGAGACCCAGTACTTC. As protein: CVSGLKTGKVGQETQYF. The chain uses TRBV12-5 and TRBJ2-5; 7 nucleotides align to TRBD1. The CDR3 sequence is 17 residues long. Per the germline V gene, CDR1 is LGHNT and CDR2 is FRNRAP.

For this clonotype: The CDR3 end shows no conserved phenylalanine or tryptophan, and so a read error is likely. The V call is TRBV11-2, the J call TRBJ2-2; a weak D match, TRBD2 (5 bases). The germline V gene has CDR1 SGHAT and CDR2 FQNNGV. Between the trimmed V and J ends, which lost 4 bases and 9 bases, there was a span of 15 bases. This CDR3 spans 14 amino acids. CDR3 DNA sequence: TGTGCCAGCAGCTGGTACAGAGGGAGCAGGGAGCTGTTTGTT. Translated, it gives CASSWYRGSRELFV.